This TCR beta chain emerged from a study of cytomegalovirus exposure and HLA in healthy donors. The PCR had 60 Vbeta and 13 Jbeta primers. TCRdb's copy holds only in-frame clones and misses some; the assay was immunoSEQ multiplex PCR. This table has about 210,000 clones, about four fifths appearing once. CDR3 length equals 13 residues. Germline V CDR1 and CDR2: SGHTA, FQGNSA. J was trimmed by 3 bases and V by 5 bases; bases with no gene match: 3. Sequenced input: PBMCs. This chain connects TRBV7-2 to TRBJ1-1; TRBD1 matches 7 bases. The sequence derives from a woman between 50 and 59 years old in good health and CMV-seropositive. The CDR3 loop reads CASSAQGYTEAFF. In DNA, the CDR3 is TGTGCCAGCAGCGCACAGGGGTACACTGAAGCTTTCTTT. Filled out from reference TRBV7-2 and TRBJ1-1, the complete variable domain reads GAGVSQSPSNKVTEKGKDVELRCDPISGHTALYWYRQSLGQGLEFLIYFQGNSAPDKSGLPSDRFSAERTGGSVSTLTIQRTQQEDSAVYLCASSAQGYTEAFFGQGTRLTVV.